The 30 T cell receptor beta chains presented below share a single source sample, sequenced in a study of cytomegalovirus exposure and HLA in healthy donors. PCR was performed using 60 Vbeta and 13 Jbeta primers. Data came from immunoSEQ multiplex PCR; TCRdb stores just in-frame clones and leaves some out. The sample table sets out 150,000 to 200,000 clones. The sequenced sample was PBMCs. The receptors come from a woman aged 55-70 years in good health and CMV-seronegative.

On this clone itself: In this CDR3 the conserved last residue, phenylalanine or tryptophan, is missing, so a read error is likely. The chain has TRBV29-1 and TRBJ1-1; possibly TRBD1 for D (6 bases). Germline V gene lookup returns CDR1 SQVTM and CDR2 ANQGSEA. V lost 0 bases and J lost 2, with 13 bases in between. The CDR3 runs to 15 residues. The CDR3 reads CSVEDRGGGNTEAFL. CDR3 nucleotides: TGCAGCGTTGAAGATCGAGGGGGGGGCAACACTGAAGCTTTCCTT.

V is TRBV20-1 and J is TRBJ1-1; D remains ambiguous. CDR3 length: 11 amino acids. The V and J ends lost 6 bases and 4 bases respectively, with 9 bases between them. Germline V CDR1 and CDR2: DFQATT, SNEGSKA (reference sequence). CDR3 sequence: CSAAYITEAFF. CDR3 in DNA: TGCAGTGCGGCATATATCACTGAAGCTTTCTTT.

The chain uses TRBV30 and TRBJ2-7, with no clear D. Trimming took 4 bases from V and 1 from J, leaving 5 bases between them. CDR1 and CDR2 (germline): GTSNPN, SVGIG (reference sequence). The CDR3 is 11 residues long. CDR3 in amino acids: CAWTGSYEQYF. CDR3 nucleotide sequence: TGTGCCTGGACAGGATCCTACGAGCAGTACTTC.

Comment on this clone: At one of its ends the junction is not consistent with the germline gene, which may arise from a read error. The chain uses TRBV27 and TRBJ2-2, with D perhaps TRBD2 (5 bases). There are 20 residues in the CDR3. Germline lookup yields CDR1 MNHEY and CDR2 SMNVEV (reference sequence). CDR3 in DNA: TGTGCCAGCAGTTCACTATTTGTTACACCGCGTCTGAAGAACACCGGGGAGTTGTTTTTT. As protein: CASSSLFVTPRLKNTGELFF.

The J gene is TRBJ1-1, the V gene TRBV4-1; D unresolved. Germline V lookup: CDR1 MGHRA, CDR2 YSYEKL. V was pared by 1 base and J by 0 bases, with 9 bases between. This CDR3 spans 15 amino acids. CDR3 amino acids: CASSQVWQMNTEAFF. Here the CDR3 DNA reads TGCGCCAGCAGCCAAGTCTGGCAGATGAACACTGAAGCTTTCTTT.

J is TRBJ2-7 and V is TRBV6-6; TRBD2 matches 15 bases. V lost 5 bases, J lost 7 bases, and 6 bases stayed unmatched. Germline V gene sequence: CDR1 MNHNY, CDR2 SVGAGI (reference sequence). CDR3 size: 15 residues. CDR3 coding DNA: TGTGCCAGCAGTGCAGGGACTAGCGGGAGGTTGGAGCAGTACTTC. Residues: CASSAGTSGRLEQYF.

Here the CDR3 reads CATSRDRLTQYF. The CDR3 DNA reads as TGTGCCACCAGCAGAGATCGTTTGACCCAGTACTTC. The chain links TRBV15 to TRBJ2-5; D remains unclear. This CDR3 has 12 residues. CDR1 and CDR2 (germline): LNHNV, YYDKDF (reference sequence). The V end lost 0 bases, the J end lost 7 bases, and 6 bases lay between the germline ends.

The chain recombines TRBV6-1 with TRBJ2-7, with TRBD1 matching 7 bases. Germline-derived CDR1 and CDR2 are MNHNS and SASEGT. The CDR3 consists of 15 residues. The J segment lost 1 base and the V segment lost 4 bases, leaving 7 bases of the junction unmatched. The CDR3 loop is CASSGDRAPSYEQYF. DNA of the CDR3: TGTGCCAGCAGTGGCGACAGGGCCCCTTCCTACGAGCAGTACTTC.

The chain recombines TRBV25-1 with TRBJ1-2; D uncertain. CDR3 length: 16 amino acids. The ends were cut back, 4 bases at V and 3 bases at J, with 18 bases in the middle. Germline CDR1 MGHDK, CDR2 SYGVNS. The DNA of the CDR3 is TGTGCCAGCAGTGGTCCGGCAGAGTCCGGGTACTATGGCTACACCTTC. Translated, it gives CASSGPAESGYYGYTF.

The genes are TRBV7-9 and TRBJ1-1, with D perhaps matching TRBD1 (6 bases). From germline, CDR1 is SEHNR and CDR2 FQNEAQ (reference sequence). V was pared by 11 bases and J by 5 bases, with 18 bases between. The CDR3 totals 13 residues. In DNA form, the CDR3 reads TGTGCCGGGTCCGGGGGGCCGGGGACTGAAGCTTTCTTT. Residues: CAGSGGPGTEAFF.

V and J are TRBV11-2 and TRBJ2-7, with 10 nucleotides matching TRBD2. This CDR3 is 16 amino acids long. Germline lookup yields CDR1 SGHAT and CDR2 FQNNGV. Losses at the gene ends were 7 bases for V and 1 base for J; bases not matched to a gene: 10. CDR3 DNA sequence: TGTGCCAGCACCACCCCCTCTAGCGGGAGATCCTACGAGCAGTACTTC. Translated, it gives CASTTPSSGRSYEQYF.

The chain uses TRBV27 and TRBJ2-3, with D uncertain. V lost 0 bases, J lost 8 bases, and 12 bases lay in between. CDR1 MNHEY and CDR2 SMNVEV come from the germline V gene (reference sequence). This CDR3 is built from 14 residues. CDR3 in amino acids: CASSLSPLAPTQYF. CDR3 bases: TGTGCCAGCAGTTTATCTCCGTTAGCCCCTACGCAGTATTTT.

Here the CDR3 reads CASSLGLGYTF. The CDR3 DNA reads as TGCGCCAGCAGCTTGGGTCTAGGCTACACCTTC. V is TRBV5-1 and J is TRBJ1-2; D gene uncertain. The V gene's germline CDR1 is SGHRS and CDR2 YFSETQ. This CDR3 has 11 residues. Trimming pared 0 bases from V and 8 bases from J, leaving 5 bases between.

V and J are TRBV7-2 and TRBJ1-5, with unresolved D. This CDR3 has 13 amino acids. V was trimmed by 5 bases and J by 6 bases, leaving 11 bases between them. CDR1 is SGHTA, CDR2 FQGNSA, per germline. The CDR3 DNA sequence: TGTGCCAGCAGCCGAGTGGGGAGTCAGCCCCAGCATTTT. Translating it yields CASSRVGSQPQHF. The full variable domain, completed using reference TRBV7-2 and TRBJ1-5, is GAGVSQSPSNKVTEKGKDVELRCDPISGHTALYWYRQSLGQGLEFLIYFQGNSAPDKSGLPSDRFSAERTGGSVSTLTIQRTQQEDSAVYLCASSRVGSQPQHFGDGTRLSIL.

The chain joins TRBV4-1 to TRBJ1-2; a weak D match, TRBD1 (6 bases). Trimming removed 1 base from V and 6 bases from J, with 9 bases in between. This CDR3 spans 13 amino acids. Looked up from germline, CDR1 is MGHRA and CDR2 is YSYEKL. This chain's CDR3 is CASSQARTDGYTF. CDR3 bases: TGCGCCAGCAGCCAAGCCAGGACAGATGGCTACACCTTC.

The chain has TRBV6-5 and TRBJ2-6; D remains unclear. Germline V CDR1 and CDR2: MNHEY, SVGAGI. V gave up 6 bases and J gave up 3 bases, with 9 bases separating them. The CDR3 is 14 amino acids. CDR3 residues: CASRLFDGANVLTF. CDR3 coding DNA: TGTGCCAGCAGACTTTTTGATGGGGCCAACGTCCTGACTTTC.

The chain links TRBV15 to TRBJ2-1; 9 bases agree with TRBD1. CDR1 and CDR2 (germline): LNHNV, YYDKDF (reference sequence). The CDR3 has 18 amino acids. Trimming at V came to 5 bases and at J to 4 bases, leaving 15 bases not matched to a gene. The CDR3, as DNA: TGTGCCACCAGCCAAAAAGGAGCGGGACAGGGCCCTTACAATGAGCAGTTCTTC. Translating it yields CATSQKGAGQGPYNEQFF.

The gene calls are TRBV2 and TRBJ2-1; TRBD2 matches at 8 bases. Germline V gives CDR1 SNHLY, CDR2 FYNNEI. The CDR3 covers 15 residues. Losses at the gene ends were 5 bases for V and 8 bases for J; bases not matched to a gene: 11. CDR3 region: CASSKNSGAGHEQFF. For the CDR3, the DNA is TGTGCCAGCAGTAAGAATAGCGGGGCGGGGCATGAGCAGTTCTTC. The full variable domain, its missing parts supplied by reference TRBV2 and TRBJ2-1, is EPEVTQTPSHQVTQMGQEVILRCVPISNHLYFYWYRQILGQKVEFLVSFYNNEISEKSEIFDDQFSVERPDGSNFTLKIRSTKLEDSAMYFCASSKNSGAGHEQFFGPGTRLTVL.

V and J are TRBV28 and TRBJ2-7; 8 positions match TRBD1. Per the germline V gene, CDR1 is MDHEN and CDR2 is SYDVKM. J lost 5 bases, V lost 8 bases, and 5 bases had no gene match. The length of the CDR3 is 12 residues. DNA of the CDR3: TGTGCCAGCGGTCAGGGGGCCCACGAGCAGTACTTC. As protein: CASGQGAHEQYF.

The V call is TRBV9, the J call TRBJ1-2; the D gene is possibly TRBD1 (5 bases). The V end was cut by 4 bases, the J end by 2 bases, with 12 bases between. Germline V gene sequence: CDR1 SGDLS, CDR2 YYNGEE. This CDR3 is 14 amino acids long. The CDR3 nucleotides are TGTGCCAGCAGCAAGACAGTACAAAACTATGGCTACACCTTC. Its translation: CASSKTVQNYGYTF.

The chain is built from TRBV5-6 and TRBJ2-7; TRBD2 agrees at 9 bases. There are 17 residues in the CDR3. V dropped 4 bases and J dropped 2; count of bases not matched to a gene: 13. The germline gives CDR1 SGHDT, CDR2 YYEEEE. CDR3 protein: CASSVFTSGLTAYEQYF. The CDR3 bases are TGTGCCAGCAGCGTATTTACTAGCGGGCTGACTGCCTACGAGCAGTACTTC.

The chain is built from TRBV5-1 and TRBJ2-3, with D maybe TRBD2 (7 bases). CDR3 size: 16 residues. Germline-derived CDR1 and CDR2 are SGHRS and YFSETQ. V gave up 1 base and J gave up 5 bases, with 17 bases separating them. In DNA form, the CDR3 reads TGCGCCAGCAGCTTGACAGGGAGGGTTGCTAGAGATACGCAGTATTTT. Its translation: CASSLTGRVARDTQYF. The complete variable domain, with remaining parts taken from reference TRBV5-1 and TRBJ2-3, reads KAGVTQTPRYLIKTRGQQVTLSCSPISGHRSVSWYQQTPGQGLQFLFEYFSETQRNKGNFPGRFSGRQFSNSRSEMNVSTLELGDSALYLCASSLTGRVARDTQYFGPGTRLTVL.

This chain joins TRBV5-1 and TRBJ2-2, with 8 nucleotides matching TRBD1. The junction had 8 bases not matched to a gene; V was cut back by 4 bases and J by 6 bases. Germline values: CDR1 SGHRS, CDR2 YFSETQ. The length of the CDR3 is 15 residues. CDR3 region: CASSLGPQGAGELFF. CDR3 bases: TGCGCCAGCAGCCTTGGTCCACAGGGGGCCGGGGAGCTGTTTTTT.

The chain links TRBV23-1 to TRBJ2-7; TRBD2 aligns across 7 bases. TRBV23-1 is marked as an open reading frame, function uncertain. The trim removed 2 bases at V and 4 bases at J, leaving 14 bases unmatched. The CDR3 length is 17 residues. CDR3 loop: CASSQPPPGLAVYEQYF. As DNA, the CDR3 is TGCGCCAGCAGTCAACCTCCCCCCGGGCTAGCGGTATACGAGCAGTACTTC.

CDR3 sequence reads: CASSQESEQFF. CDR3 nucleotide sequence: TGCGCCAGCAGCCAAGAGAGTGAGCAGTTCTTC. The chain links TRBV4-1 to TRBJ2-1; D ambiguous. The CDR3 has 11 amino acids. Trimming removed 0 bases at V and 9 bases at J, with 3 bases between. Germline values: CDR1 MGHRA, CDR2 YSYEKL.

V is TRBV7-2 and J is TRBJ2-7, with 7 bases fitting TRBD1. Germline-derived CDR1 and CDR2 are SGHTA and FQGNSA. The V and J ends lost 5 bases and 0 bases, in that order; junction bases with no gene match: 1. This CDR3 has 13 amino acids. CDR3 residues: CASSRDSSYEQYF. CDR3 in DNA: TGTGCCAGCAGCCGGGACAGCTCCTACGAGCAGTACTTC.

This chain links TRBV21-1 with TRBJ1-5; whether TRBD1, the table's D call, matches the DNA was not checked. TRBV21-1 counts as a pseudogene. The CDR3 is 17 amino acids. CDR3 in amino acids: CASSTSGLQGMGQPQHF. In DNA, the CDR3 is TGTGCCAGCAGCACCAGTGGTCTACAGGGTATGGGTCAGCCCCAGCATTTT.

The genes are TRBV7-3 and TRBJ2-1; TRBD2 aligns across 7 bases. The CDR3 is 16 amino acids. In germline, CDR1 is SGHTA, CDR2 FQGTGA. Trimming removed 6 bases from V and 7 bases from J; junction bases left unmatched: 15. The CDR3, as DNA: TGTGCCAGCAGTTATCAATGGGCGGGAGTAGGGAATGAGCAGTTCTTC. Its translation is CASSYQWAGVGNEQFF.

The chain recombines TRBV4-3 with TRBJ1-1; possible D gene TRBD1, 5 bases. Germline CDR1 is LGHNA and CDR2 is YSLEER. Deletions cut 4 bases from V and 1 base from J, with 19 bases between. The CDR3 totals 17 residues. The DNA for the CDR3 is TGCGCCAGCAGCCTCTTACACGGGGGTTTGACGAACACTGAAGCTTTCTTT. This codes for CASSLLHGGLTNTEAFF.

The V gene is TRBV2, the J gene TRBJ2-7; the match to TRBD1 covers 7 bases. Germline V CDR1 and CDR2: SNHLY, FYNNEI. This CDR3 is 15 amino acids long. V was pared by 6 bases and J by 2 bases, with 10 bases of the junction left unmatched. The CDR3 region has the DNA TGTGCCAGCAGAAGAATCACAGGGGTCGCCTACGAGCAGTACTTC. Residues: CASRRITGVAYEQYF.